What follows describes a single T cell receptor (beta chain). The study sampled blood at baseline, cycle 4 day 1, and cycle 7 day 1. There are 16 residues in the CDR3. CDR1 and CDR2 (germline): KGHSH, LQKENI. The V and J ends lost 3 bases and 5 bases, in that order; junction bases with no gene match: 12. These data originate in a study of OX40 agonist ivuxolimab in advanced cancers. Study-wide background: While on treatment, patients had intravenous ivuxolimab at 0.01 to 10 mg/kg every 2 weeks.

Some clones are missing from TCRdb's copy, which holds only in-frame ones; the method was immunoSEQ multiplex PCR. The sample consists of around 77,000 clones, 89% of them appearing once. The specimen comprised CD4+ or CD8+ T cells sorted from blood, sampled in a trial of the OX40 agonist ivuxolimab. This TCR was recovered from an adult with an advanced solid tumor such as melanoma, head and neck, liver or kidney cancer. The chain links TRBV18 to TRBJ2-7, with 8 nucleotides matching TRBD1. The CDR3 coding sequence is TGTGCCAGCTCACCCCCCCGGGACAGGAGGGTCCACGAGCAGTACTTC. It codes for CASSPPRDRRVHEQYF. Drawing the rest from reference TRBV18 and TRBJ2-7, the complete variable domain is NAGVMQNPRHLVRRRGQEARLRCSPMKGHSHVYWYRQLPEEGLKFMVYLQKENIIDESGMPKERFSAEFPKEGPSILRIQQVVRGDSAAYFCASSPPRDRRVHEQYFGPGTRLTVT.